The T cell receptor (beta chain) under discussion was sequenced for a study of T cell repertoires in aging, cancer and after chemotherapy. Study summary: Six age groups, ranging from 30 or younger to 70 or older, included the donors.

A mixed TRB-A/B primer pool amplified rearranged TRB by multiplex touch-down PCR. One entry per CDR3 protein, called by TCRdb with MiXCR from the multiplex PCR reads. Of under 7,000 distinct CDR3 sequences in the sample, more than 25% were seen once. For this clonotype: What it binds is unknown.

Amplification of TCR beta used genomic DNA extracted from peripheral blood. Findings of the study overall: Median generation probability rose over the chemotherapy interval in each cancer cohort, suggesting rebound thymic output.

This receptor was taken from a human donor in good health. Material: blood.

Here the CDR3 reads CASSFGLAGSADTQYF. The CDR3 region has the DNA TGTGCCAGCAGCTTCGGACTAGCGGGGTCGGCGGATACGCAGTATTTT. The chain couples TRBV7-9 to TRBJ2-3; TRBD2 agrees at 12 bases. The V gene's germline CDR1 is SEHNR and CDR2 FQNEAQ (reference sequence). The ends lost 3 bases at V and 6 bases at J; junction bases unmatched: 7. The CDR3 totals 16 residues.